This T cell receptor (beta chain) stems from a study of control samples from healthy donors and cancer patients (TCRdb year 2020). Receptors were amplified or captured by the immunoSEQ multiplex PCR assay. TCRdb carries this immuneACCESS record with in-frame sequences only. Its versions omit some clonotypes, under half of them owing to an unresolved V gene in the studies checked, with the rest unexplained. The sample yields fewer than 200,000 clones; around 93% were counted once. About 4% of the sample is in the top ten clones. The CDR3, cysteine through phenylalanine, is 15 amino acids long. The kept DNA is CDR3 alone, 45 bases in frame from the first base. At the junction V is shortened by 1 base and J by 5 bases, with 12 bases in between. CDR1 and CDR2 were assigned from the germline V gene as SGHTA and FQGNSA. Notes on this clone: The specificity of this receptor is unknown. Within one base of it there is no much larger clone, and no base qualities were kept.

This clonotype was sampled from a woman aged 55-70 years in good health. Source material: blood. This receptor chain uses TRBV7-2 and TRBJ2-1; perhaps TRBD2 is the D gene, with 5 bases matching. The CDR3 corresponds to CASSLGLPGDNEQFF. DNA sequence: TGTGCCAGCAGCTTAGGACTACCCGGGGACAATGAGCAGTTCTTC.